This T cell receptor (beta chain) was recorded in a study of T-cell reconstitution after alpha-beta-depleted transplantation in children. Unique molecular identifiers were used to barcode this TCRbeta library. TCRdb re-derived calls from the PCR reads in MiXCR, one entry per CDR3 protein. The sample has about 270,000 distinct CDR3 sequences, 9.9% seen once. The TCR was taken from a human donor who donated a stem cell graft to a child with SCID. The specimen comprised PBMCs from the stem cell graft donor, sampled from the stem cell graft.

CDR3 in amino acids: CASGGGQGEQFF. The CDR3 DNA is TGTGCTAGTGGAGGTGGACAGGGAGAGCAGTTCTTC. This sequence joins TRBV12-5 and TRBJ2-1, with TRBD1 matching over 8 bases. V was pared by 6 bases and J by 10 bases, with 5 bases of the junction left unmatched. The CDR3 totals 12 residues. Germline CDR1 and CDR2: LGHNT and FRNRAP.